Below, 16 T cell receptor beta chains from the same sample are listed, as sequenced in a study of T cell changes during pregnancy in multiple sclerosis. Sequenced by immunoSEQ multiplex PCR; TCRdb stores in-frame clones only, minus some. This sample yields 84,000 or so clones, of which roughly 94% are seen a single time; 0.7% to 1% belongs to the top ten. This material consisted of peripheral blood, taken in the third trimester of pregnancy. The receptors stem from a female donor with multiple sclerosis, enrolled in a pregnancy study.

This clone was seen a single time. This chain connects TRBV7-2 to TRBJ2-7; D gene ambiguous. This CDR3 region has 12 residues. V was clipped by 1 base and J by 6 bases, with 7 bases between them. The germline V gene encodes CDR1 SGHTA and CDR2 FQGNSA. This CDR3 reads CASSLVLREQYF. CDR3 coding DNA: TGTGCCAGCAGCTTAGTGTTGCGCGAGCAGTACTTC.

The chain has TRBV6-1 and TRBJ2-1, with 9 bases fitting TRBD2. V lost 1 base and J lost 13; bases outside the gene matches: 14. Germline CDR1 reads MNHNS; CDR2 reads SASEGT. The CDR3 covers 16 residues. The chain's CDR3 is CASSEGFSGSLNRQFF. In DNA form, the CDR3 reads TGTGCCAGCAGTGAAGGGTTTAGCGGGAGCCTAAATCGTCAGTTCTTC.

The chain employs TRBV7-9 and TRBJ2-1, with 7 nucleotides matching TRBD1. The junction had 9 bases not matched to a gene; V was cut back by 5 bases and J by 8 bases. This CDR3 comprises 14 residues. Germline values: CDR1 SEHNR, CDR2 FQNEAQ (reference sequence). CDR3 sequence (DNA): TGTGCCAGCAGCCTTGACAGGGAAGGGGATGAGCAGTTCTTC. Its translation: CASSLDREGDEQFF.

The CDR3 is CASTRGDLGLPTDTQYF. The CDR3 region has the DNA TGCGCCAGCACTCGGGGTGACCTAGGGTTACCCACAGATACGCAGTATTTT. The chain combines TRBV10-2 with TRBJ2-3; weak D call: TRBD2 (5 bases). Trimming pared 7 bases from V and 2 bases from J, leaving 22 bases between. This CDR3 region has 17 residues. CDR1 and CDR2 (germline): WSHSY, SAAADI.

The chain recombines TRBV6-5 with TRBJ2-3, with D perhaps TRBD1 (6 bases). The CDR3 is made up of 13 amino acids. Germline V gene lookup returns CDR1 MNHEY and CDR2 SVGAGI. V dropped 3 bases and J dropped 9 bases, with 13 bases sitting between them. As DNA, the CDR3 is TGTGCCAGCAGTTATGGGGGCCGAATGACGCAGTATTTT. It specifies CASSYGGRMTQYF.

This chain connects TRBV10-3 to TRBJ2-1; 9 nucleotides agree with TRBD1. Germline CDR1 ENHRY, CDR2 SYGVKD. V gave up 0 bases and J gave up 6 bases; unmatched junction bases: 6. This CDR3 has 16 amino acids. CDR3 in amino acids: CAISESRQGVGNEQFF. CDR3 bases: TGTGCCATCAGTGAGTCACGACAGGGGGTAGGCAATGAGCAGTTCTTC.

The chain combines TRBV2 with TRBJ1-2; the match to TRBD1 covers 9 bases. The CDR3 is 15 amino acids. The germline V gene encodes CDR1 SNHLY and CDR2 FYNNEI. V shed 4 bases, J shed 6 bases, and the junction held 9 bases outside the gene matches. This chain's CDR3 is CASSGLRQGEDGYTF. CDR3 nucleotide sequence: TGTGCCAGCAGTGGCCTTCGACAGGGGGAAGATGGCTACACCTTC.

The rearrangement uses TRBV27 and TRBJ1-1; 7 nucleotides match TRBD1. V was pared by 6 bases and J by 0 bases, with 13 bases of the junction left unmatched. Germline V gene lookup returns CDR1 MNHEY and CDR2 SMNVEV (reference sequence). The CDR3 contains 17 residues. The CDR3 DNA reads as TGTGCCAGCAGACCGCGGACAGGAGGGGATATGAACACTGAAGCTTTCTTT. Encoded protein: CASRPRTGGDMNTEAFF.

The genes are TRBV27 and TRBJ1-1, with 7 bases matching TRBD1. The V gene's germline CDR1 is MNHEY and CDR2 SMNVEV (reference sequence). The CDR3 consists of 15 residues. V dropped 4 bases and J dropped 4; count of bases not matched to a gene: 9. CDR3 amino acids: CASSSGTAEGTEAFF. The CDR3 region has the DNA TGTGCCAGCAGTTCCGGGACAGCCGAGGGCACTGAAGCTTTCTTT.

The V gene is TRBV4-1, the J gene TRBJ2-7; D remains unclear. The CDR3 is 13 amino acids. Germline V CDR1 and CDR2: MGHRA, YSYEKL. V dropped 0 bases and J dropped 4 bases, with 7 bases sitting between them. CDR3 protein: CASSQEAGYEQYF. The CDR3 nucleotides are TGCGCCAGCAGCCAAGAAGCCGGGTACGAGCAGTACTTC.

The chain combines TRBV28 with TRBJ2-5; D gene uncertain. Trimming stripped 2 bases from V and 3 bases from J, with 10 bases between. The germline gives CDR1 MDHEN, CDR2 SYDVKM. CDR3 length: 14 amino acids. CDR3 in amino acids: CASSLGGTKETQYF. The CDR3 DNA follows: TGTGCCAGCAGTTTAGGCGGCACAAAAGAGACCCAGTACTTC.

CDR3 sequence: CASSHDGLGTDTQYF. The CDR3 bases are TGTGCCAGCAGCCATGACGGACTCGGCACAGATACGCAGTATTTT. The chain has TRBV6-4 and TRBJ2-3; D is possibly TRBD2 (5 bases). The V end lost 6 bases, the J end lost 1 base, and 14 bases lay between the germline ends. Germline CDR1 MRHNA, CDR2 SNTAGT. CDR3 length equals 15 residues.

CDR3 coding DNA: TGTGCCAGCAGTGACAGGACACCACCCCCGAACACCGGGGAGCTGTTTTTT. It encodes CASSDRTPPPNTGELFF. J is TRBJ2-2 and V is TRBV2, with D possibly being TRBD1 (5 bases). The V gene lost 3 bases and the J gene lost 0 bases, with 14 bases spanning the gap. Germline lookup yields CDR1 SNHLY and CDR2 FYNNEI. This CDR3 spans 17 amino acids.

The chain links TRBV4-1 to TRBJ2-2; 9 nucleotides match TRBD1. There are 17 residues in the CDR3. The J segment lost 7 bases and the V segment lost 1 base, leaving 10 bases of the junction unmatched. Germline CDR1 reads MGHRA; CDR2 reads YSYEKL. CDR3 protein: CASSQVGTGSRSGELFF. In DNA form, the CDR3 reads TGCGCCAGCAGCCAAGTTGGGACAGGGTCTCGGAGCGGGGAGCTGTTTTTT.

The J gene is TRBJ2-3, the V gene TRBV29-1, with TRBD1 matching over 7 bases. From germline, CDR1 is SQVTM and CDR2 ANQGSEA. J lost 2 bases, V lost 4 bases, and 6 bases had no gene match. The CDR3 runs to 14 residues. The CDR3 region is CSVAGRGNTDTQYF. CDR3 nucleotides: TGCAGCGTTGCCGGCAGGGGGAACACAGATACGCAGTATTTT.

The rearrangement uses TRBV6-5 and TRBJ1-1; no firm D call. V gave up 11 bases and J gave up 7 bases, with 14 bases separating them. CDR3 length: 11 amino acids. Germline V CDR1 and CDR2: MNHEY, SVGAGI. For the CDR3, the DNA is TGTGCCTCGGGGAGAGGGAGTGAAGCTTTCTTT. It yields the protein CASGRGSEAFF.